Following are 21 T cell receptor beta chains from one sample sequenced in a study of identical twins. TCRdb reprocessed the 5' RACE reads with MiXCR, giving one entry per CDR3 protein. The sample lists approximately 600,000 distinct CDR3 sequences; 7.1% were seen once. This sample also belongs to another study, concerning yellow fever vaccine responses in identical twins.

The specimen was PBMCs. These TCRs come from a woman between 18 and 29 years old in good health.

This clonotype was found a few times. J is TRBJ2-1 and V is TRBV20-1, with TRBD2 identical over 12 bases. Germline V lookup: CDR1 DFQATT, CDR2 SNEGSKA (reference sequence). J was trimmed by 8 bases and V by 2 bases; bases with no gene match: 10. This CDR3 has 16 amino acids. CDR3 sequence reads: CSARLAGGPVRDEQFF. Here the CDR3 DNA reads TGCAGTGCTAGACTAGCGGGAGGGCCAGTGCGCGATGAGCAGTTCTTC.

This clonotype has at least ten counts. The rearrangement links TRBV15 to TRBJ1-2; D is ambiguous. This CDR3 spans 13 amino acids. Trimming stripped 4 bases from V and 2 bases from J, with 8 bases between. Germline V gene data show CDR1 as LNHNV and CDR2 as YYDKDF (reference sequence). CDR3 sequence (DNA): TGTGCCACCAGCAAGGACGGGAACTATGGCTACACCTTC. It is translated as CATSKDGNYGYTF.

This clonotype has a handful of counts. This rearrangement joins TRBV7-3 to TRBJ2-2, with D tentatively TRBD1 or TRBD2 (5 bases each). The V end was cut by 4 bases, the J end by 2 bases, with 14 bases between. Germline assignment: CDR1 SGHTA and CDR2 FQGTGA. This CDR3 comprises 16 residues. The CDR3 reads CASSYRPGANTGELFF. In nucleotides, the CDR3 is TGTGCCAGCAGCTACCGACCCGGGGCCAACACCGGGGAGCTGTTTTTT.

This clonotype was seen only a few times. The V call is TRBV7-6, the J call TRBJ2-7; no clear D. Germline V CDR1 and CDR2: SGHVS, FNYEAQ. The CDR3 consists of 14 residues. Trimming removed 1 base at V and 6 bases at J, with 13 bases between. The CDR3 loop reads CASSLGPPFSEQYF. CDR3 bases: TGTGCCAGCAGCTTAGGGCCGCCTTTCTCCGAGCAGTACTTC. The whole variable domain, filled in from reference TRBV7-6 and TRBJ2-7, reads GAGVSQSPRYKVTKRGQDVALRCDPISGHVSLYWYRQALGQGPEFLTYFNYEAQQDKSGLPNDRFSAERPEGSISTLTIQRTEQRDSAMYRCASSLGPPFSEQYFGPGTRLTVT.

This clonotype appeared many times. CDR3 DNA sequence: TGCGCCAGCAGCCCTGGACAGGGAGGCGAGCAGTACTTC. This encodes CASSPGQGGEQYF. This chain links TRBV5-1 with TRBJ2-7, with TRBD1 identical over 8 bases. Trimming removed 4 bases from V and 6 bases from J; junction bases left unmatched: 6. The CDR3 is 13 residues long. Per the germline V gene, CDR1 is SGHRS and CDR2 is YFSETQ.

In this sample, this clonotype turned up a few times. V and J are TRBV6-5 and TRBJ1-1; tentative D call: TRBD1 (5 bases). Per germline, CDR1 MNHEY and CDR2 SVGAGI. The CDR3 contains 14 residues. V shed 0 bases and J shed 6 bases, with 11 bases lying between them. CDR3 in amino acids: CASSYSNRKSEAFF. As DNA, the CDR3 is TGTGCCAGCAGTTACTCGAACAGGAAATCTGAAGCTTTCTTT.

The CDR3 bases are TGTGCCAGCAGTTCCTCCGGGACTAGAGTTAATGAGCAGTTCTTC. This codes for CASSSSGTRVNEQFF. The genes are TRBV6-2 or TRBV6-3 and TRBJ2-1, with 8 bases matching TRBD2. This CDR3 is 15 amino acids long. V lost 4 bases to trimming and J lost 7 bases; unmatched junction nucleotides: 9. Germline lookup yields CDR1 MNHEY and CDR2 SVGEGT.

This clonotype was found a few times. The chain joins TRBV5-8 to TRBJ2-1, with TRBD1 identical over 7 bases. V shed 0 bases and J 6 bases; nucleotides not matched to a gene: 9. This CDR3 has 16 amino acids. Germline CDR1 and CDR2: SGHTS and YDEGEE. The CDR3: CASSLGQGGMLNEQFF. The DNA for the CDR3 is TGTGCCAGCAGCTTGGGACAGGGTGGAATGCTCAATGAGCAGTTCTTC.

J is TRBJ1-2 and V is TRBV10-3; D is unresolved. Germline CDR1 reads ENHRY; CDR2 reads SYGVKD. V lost 3 bases to trimming and J lost 7 bases, with 12 bases between them. This CDR3 is built from 13 residues. The CDR3 nucleotides are TGTGCCATCAGTGACCGCGAGAGGTCTGGCTACACCTTC. Protein sequence: CAISDRERSGYTF.

The rearrangement uses TRBV7-2 and TRBJ2-3, with TRBD1 matching over 10 bases. Looked up from germline, CDR1 is SGHTA and CDR2 is FQGNSA. This CDR3 is 15 amino acids long. After removal of 5 bases from V and 4 bases from J, the junction contained 6 bases not matched to a gene. The CDR3 coding sequence is TGTGCCAGCAGCCGGGACAGGGGCGCTTCAGATACGCAGTATTTT. Translation gives CASSRDRGASDTQYF. The full variable domain, its missing parts supplied by reference TRBV7-2 and TRBJ2-3, is GAGVSQSPSNKVTEKGKDVELRCDPISGHTALYWYRQSLGQGLEFLIYFQGNSAPDKSGLPSDRFSAERTGGSVSTLTIQRTQQEDSAVYLCASSRDRGASDTQYFGPGTRLTVL.

The chain carries TRBV6-1 and TRBJ1-1; TRBD1 matches 11 bases. V trimming: 6 bases; J trimming: 1 base; junction bases outside the gene matches: 4. The CDR3 covers 15 residues. Germline V gene lookup returns CDR1 MNHNS and CDR2 SASEGT. CDR3 loop: CASRGTGGSNTEAFF. The CDR3 nucleotides are TGTGCCAGCAGGGGGACAGGGGGGTCGAACACTGAAGCTTTCTTT.

This clonotype was found many times. One end of the junction is discordant with germline, which a read error may explain. The gene calls are TRBV7-8 and TRBJ2-1; D could derive from TRBD1 or TRBD2 (6 bases each). The CDR3 runs to 14 residues. Germline V gene sequence: CDR1 SGHVS, CDR2 FQNEAQ. CDR3 loop: CASSLVVGGEEQFF. DNA for the CDR3: TGCGCCAGCAGCTTAGTGGTCGGGGGCGAGGAGCAGTTCTTC.

The chain couples TRBV7-7 to TRBJ2-1; TRBD2 matches 7 bases. Trimming took 2 bases from V and 5 from J; bases not matched to a gene: 9. Germline CDR1 SSHAT, CDR2 FNYEAQ (reference sequence). The CDR3 sequence is 16 residues long. The DNA for the CDR3 is TGTGCCAGCAGCTTATCCTTGGCTAGCGGAAACAATGAGCAGTTCTTC. Amino acids: CASSLSLASGNNEQFF.

This clonotype came up many times. The chain has TRBV3-1 and TRBJ1-1; no clear D gene. Germline loops: CDR1 LGHDT, CDR2 YNNKEL (reference sequence). The V and J ends lost 0 bases and 1 base respectively, with 9 bases between them. The CDR3 loop spans 15 amino acids. CDR3 residues: CASSQDFGRNTEAFF. CDR3 sequence (DNA): TGTGCCAGCAGCCAAGATTTCGGCAGGAACACTGAAGCTTTCTTT. Full variable domain (rest looked up from reference TRBV3-1 and TRBJ1-1): DTAVSQTPKYLVTQMGNDKSIKCEQNLGHDTMYWYKQDSKKFLKIMFSYNNKELIINETVPNRFSPKSPDKAHLNLHINSLELGDSAVYFCASSQDFGRNTEAFFGQGTRLTVV.

In its sample, this clonotype was seen a few times. V and J are TRBV20-1 and TRBJ1-5, with 10 bases identical to TRBD1. This CDR3 has 16 amino acids. After removal of 3 bases from V and 4 bases from J, the junction contained 9 bases not matched to a gene. CDR1 is DFQATT and CDR2 is SNEGSKA in the germline V gene (reference sequence). The CDR3 region has the DNA TGCAGTGCTAGGCCCTTGGGGGGACAGGGGAATCAGCCCCAGCATTTT. Translating it yields CSARPLGGQGNQPQHF.

There are a few counts of this clonotype. The V call is TRBV12-3 or TRBV12-4, the J call TRBJ2-5; no reliable D call. Trimming took 4 bases from V and 0 from J, leaving 6 bases between them. The CDR3 is made up of 13 amino acids. CDR3 sequence: CASSSENQETQYF. The DNA for the CDR3 is TGTGCCAGCAGTTCCGAAAACCAAGAGACCCAGTACTTC.

The chain carries TRBV12-5 and TRBJ2-6, with D uncertain. Trimming stripped 7 bases from V and 0 bases from J, with 4 bases between. This CDR3 has 13 residues. Looked up from germline, CDR1 is LGHNT and CDR2 is FRNRAP. CDR3 nucleotide sequence: TGTGCTAGTGAAAACTCTGGGGCCAACGTCCTGACTTTC. Its protein product is CASENSGANVLTF.

This clonotype occurred a few times. The chain links TRBV29-1 to TRBJ2-3; TRBD1 agrees at 7 bases. Germline lookup yields CDR1 SQVTM and CDR2 ANQGSEA. V shed 4 bases and J 2 bases; nucleotides not matched to a gene: 12. The CDR3 consists of 16 residues. In DNA form, the CDR3 reads TGCAGCGTTGCTGCCCGTCAGGGGGTCGACACAGATACGCAGTATTTT. Its protein is CSVAARQGVDTDTQYF.

The chain links TRBV6-1 to TRBJ2-5; 11 bases are shared with TRBD2. The V segment lost 0 bases and the J segment 5 bases; nucleotides outside the gene matches: 2. In germline, CDR1 is MNHNS, CDR2 SASEGT. CDR3 length: 15 residues. The CDR3 DNA follows: TGTGCCAGCAGTGAAGCAAGGACTAGCGGGGAGACCCAGTACTTC. Protein: CASSEARTSGETQYF.

The CDR3 nucleotides are TGCGCCAGCAGCCCCCGCCAGAGCACCGGGGAGCTGTTTTTT. This gives the protein CASSPRQSTGELFF. The chain employs TRBV5-1 and TRBJ2-2; D remains ambiguous. CDR1 and CDR2 (germline): SGHRS, YFSETQ. CDR3 size: 14 residues. Trimming took 4 bases from V and 4 from J, leaving 11 bases between them.

Many counts were recorded for this clonotype. The CDR3 nucleotides are TGTGCCAGCAGTGGGACAGATGAGGCCAAAAACATTCAGTACTTC. It codes for CASSGTDEAKNIQYF. V and J are TRBV2 and TRBJ2-4; tentatively, D is TRBD1 (6 bases). This CDR3 region has 15 residues. V was clipped by 4 bases and J by 1 base, with 11 bases between them. Per germline, CDR1 SNHLY and CDR2 FYNNEI.